These 8 T cell receptor beta chains came from one sample sequenced in a study of siplizumab effects on memory and regulatory T cells. Some clones are missing from TCRdb's copy, which holds only in-frame ones; the method was immunoSEQ multiplex PCR. The sample consists of roughly 100,000 clones, around 95% of them appearing once. Sequencing was done on a sample of naive CD4+ T cells sorted from blood. The origin of the receptors is a human donor in good health.

V gene TRBV7-3 combines with J gene TRBJ2-3; no firm D call. The CDR3 runs to 15 residues. Germline CDR1 and CDR2: SGHTA and FQGTGA. Between the trimmed V and J ends, which lost 0 bases and 5 bases, there was a span of 12 bases. CDR3 sequence reads: CASSLTSGHRDTQYF. CDR3 sequence (DNA): TGTGCCAGCAGCTTAACTTCCGGCCACCGAGATACGCAGTATTTT.

V usage is TRBV7-9 and J usage is TRBJ1-6; no firm D call. The CDR3 extends over 12 amino acids. In germline, CDR1 is SEHNR, CDR2 FQNEAQ (reference sequence). Trimming removed 4 bases at V and 8 bases at J, with 6 bases between. The CDR3, as DNA: TGTGCCAGCAGCTCCACAGATTCACCCCTCCACTTT. It codes for CASSSTDSPLHF.

The rearrangement links TRBV5-1 to TRBJ2-5; TRBD2 agrees at 11 bases. CDR1 and CDR2 from the germline V gene are SGHRS and YFSETQ. V shed 3 bases and J 5 bases; nucleotides not matched to a gene: 6. There are 15 residues in the CDR3. CDR3 region: CASSSLAGGLETQYF. The CDR3 region has the DNA TGCGCCAGCAGCTCCTTAGCGGGGGGGCTGGAGACCCAGTACTTC.

The rearrangement links TRBV30 to TRBJ2-7; weak D call: TRBD1 (6 bases). Germline values: CDR1 GTSNPN, CDR2 SVGIG (reference sequence). CDR3 length: 14 residues. V lost 3 bases and J lost 3, with 15 bases in between. CDR3 DNA sequence: TGTGCCTGGAGCCTGACGACAGGCCTCTACGAGCAGTACTTC. Protein sequence: CAWSLTTGLYEQYF.

The V gene is TRBV18, the J gene TRBJ1-1; no definite D call. Germline values: CDR1 KGHSH, CDR2 LQKENI. The CDR3 is 12 residues long. V was cut by 3 bases and J by 5 bases, with 7 bases left in between. The CDR3 sequence: CASSPPTTEAFF. CDR3 coding DNA: TGTGCCAGCTCACCGCCTACGACTGAAGCTTTCTTT.

The chain couples TRBV19 to TRBJ1-5; maybe TRBD1 (5 bases). CDR3 length: 14 amino acids. Germline CDR1 and CDR2: LNHDA and SQIVND (reference sequence). V shed 8 bases and J shed 3 bases, with 14 bases lying between them. The CDR3 nucleotides read TGTGCCAGTGGGTGGGGAGGGACCAATCAGCCCCAGCATTTT. Its protein is CASGWGGTNQPQHF.

This clone showed up just once. The chain carries TRBV2 and TRBJ1-4, with D uncertain. This CDR3 is built from 12 residues. Deletions cut 7 bases from V and 8 bases from J, with 11 bases between. Germline loops: CDR1 SNHLY, CDR2 FYNNEI. The CDR3 sequence is CASISGGEKLFF. The DNA of the CDR3 is TGTGCCAGCATCTCTGGCGGGGAAAAACTGTTTTTT.

The rearrangement uses TRBV2 and TRBJ1-5; 7 bases align to TRBD1. J was trimmed by 7 bases and V by 6 bases; bases with no gene match: 6. Germline V gene data show CDR1 as SNHLY and CDR2 as FYNNEI. The CDR3 covers 13 residues. CDR3 DNA: TGTGCCAGCAGGACAGGGACGAGCCAGCCCCAGCATTTT. As protein: CASRTGTSQPQHF.